One and the same sample provided the 29 T cell receptor beta chains below, sequenced in a study of blood T cell repertoires in COVID-19. Using immunoSEQ multiplex PCR, the repertoire was profiled, and TCRdb retains in-frame clones only, with some absent. The repertoire consists of tens of thousands of clones, with approximately 83% occurring once and the leading ten covering around 4.1%. The sample consisted of peripheral blood. The origin of the receptors is a woman in her sixties or seventies with acute or convalescent COVID-19.

This rearrangement joins TRBV3-1 (or the pseudogene TRBV3-2) to TRBJ2-5, with 14 bases matching TRBD2. The CDR3 spans 16 residues. The ends lost 5 bases at V and 2 bases at J; junction bases unmatched: 4. Germline-derived CDR1 and CDR2 are LGHDT and YNNKEL (reference sequence). DNA of the CDR3: TGTGCCAGCAGCAGGACTAGCGGGGGGCCTCAAGAGACCCAGTACTTC. It codes for CASSRTSGGPQETQYF.

The V gene is TRBV6-6, the J gene TRBJ1-5, with D unresolved. The CDR3 loop spans 14 amino acids. Germline-derived CDR1 and CDR2 are MNHNY and SVGAGI (reference sequence). V dropped 2 bases and J dropped 7 bases, with 12 bases sitting between them. The CDR3 DNA reads TGTGCCAGCAGTTACATGGAGATCGCGCAGCCCCAGCATTTT. Its translation is CASSYMEIAQPQHF.

J is TRBJ2-7 and V is TRBV25-1; 9 bases are a match to TRBD1. V trimming: 6 bases; J trimming: 4 bases; junction bases outside the gene matches: 10. This CDR3 is built from 15 residues. In germline, CDR1 is MGHDK, CDR2 SYGVNS. The CDR3 region is CASRGTTGGIYEQYF. The CDR3 bases are TGTGCCAGCAGGGGGACGACAGGGGGTATTTACGAGCAGTACTTC.

V is TRBV29-1 and J is TRBJ1-1; no reliable D call. V was pared by 5 bases and J by 4 bases, with 14 bases between. The CDR3 extends over 13 amino acids. Germline loops: CDR1 SQVTM, CDR2 ANQGSEA. The CDR3 protein is CSVLKAGGTEAFF. For the CDR3, the DNA is TGCAGCGTTTTAAAGGCTGGAGGCACTGAAGCTTTCTTT.

This clone was picked up many times. The chain joins TRBV3-1 (or the pseudogene TRBV3-2) to TRBJ2-7, with a weak D call TRBD1 (5 bases). Germline V gene lookup returns CDR1 LGHDT and CDR2 YNNKEL (reference sequence). This CDR3 contains 14 residues. Trimming left V 1 base short and J 6 bases short, with 13 bases between. Written as DNA, the CDR3 is TGTGCCAGCAGCCAAGCTTATGACAGAGGCGAGCAGTACTTC. Translated, it gives CASSQAYDRGEQYF.

The V and J genes are TRBV6-5 and TRBJ2-6, with TRBD2 identical over 7 bases. Germline loops: CDR1 MNHEY, CDR2 SVGAGI. CDR3 size: 14 residues. J gave up 3 bases and V 10 bases, and 6 bases lay outside the gene matches. The CDR3 sequence: CATGSGGGANVLTF. In DNA form, the CDR3 reads TGTGCCACTGGGTCGGGAGGTGGGGCCAACGTCCTGACTTTC.

This clone was counted a single time. The J gene is TRBJ1-2, the V gene TRBV18; D ambiguous. This CDR3 has 12 residues. Deletions cut 5 bases from V and 3 bases from J, with 7 bases between. Germline CDR1 KGHSH, CDR2 LQKENI. CDR3 DNA: TGTGCCAGCTCAGGCAGCGACTATGGCTACACCTTC. Protein sequence: CASSGSDYGYTF.

The chain employs TRBV4-1 and TRBJ2-2, with D uncertain. Germline values: CDR1 MGHRA, CDR2 YSYEKL. CDR3 length equals 16 residues. Trimming cost V 2 bases and J 5 bases, with 15 bases left between them. The CDR3 nucleotides read TGCGCCAGCAGCCAATACACTGGCGGCGGAACCGGGGAGCTGTTTTTT. Its protein product is CASSQYTGGGTGELFF.

This clone was found a few times. CDR3 DNA sequence: TGTGCCAGCAGTCCCCCTGACAGGGTTTACTATGGCTACACCTTC. It codes for CASSPPDRVYYGYTF. The chain has TRBV28 and TRBJ1-2; 7 bases are shared with TRBD1. V was clipped by 5 bases and J by 3 bases; unmatched bases: 9. The CDR3 runs 15 residues. Per the germline V gene, CDR1 is MDHEN and CDR2 is SYDVKM.

CDR3: CASRYMNTEAFF. The CDR3 region has the DNA TGTGCCAGCAGATACATGAACACTGAAGCTTTCTTT. The V call is TRBV28, the J call TRBJ1-1; D is undetermined. Trimming removed 6 bases at V and 0 bases at J, with 5 bases between. The CDR3 is 12 amino acids. Germline CDR1 MDHEN, CDR2 SYDVKM.

This clone has a single count. The chain joins TRBV5-4 to TRBJ2-1; 9 bases align to TRBD2. The V gene's germline CDR1 is SGHNT and CDR2 YYREEE (reference sequence). The CDR3 runs to 18 residues. Unmatched junction bases numbered 11, after V lost 0 bases and J lost 4 bases. The CDR3 region is CASSLVKGGGAQYNEQFF. CDR3 bases: TGTGCCAGCAGCTTGGTGAAGGGCGGGGGGGCCCAATACAATGAGCAGTTCTTC.

The chain carries TRBV6-1 and TRBJ2-1, with D possibly TRBD2 on 5 matching bases. V lost 3 bases, J lost 9 bases, and 15 bases lay in between. CDR3 length: 14 amino acids. Germline CDR1 reads MNHNS; CDR2 reads SASEGT. In nucleotides, the CDR3 is TGTGCCAGCAGTGAGTTACGGGGTTATGGTGAGCAGTTCTTC. This gives the protein CASSELRGYGEQFF.

The chain has TRBV19 and TRBJ1-1; TRBD1 might be the D (5 bases). CDR3 size: 16 residues. CDR1 and CDR2 from the germline V gene are LNHDA and SQIVND (reference sequence). Trimming removed 5 bases from V and 0 bases from J, with 16 bases in between. DNA of the CDR3: TGTGCCAGTAGTCCCTTCACAGGAAACCTGAACACTGAAGCTTTCTTT. Amino acids: CASSPFTGNLNTEAFF.

This clone was picked up a small number of times. The chain employs TRBV15 and TRBJ2-1; 8 positions agree with TRBD1. The CDR3 loop spans 15 amino acids. Germline V gene data show CDR1 as LNHNV and CDR2 as YYDKDF (reference sequence). The trim removed 3 bases at V and 8 bases at J, leaving 9 bases unmatched. This CDR3 reads CATSSIGQGADEQFF. In DNA, the CDR3 is TGTGCCACCAGCAGCATCGGGCAGGGGGCGGATGAGCAGTTCTTC. Full variable domain (remainder filled in from reference TRBV15 and TRBJ2-1): DAMVIQNPRYQVTQFGKPVTLSCSQTLNHNVMYWYQQKSSQAPKLLFHYYDKDFNNEADTPDNFQSRRPNTSFCFLDIRSPGLGDTAMYLCATSSIGQGADEQFFGPGTRLTVL.

This chain connects TRBV7-9 to TRBJ2-3; 12 nucleotides match TRBD2. With V trimmed by 1 base and J by 0 bases, 8 bases remained unmatched. CDR1 and CDR2 (germline): SEHNR, FQNEAQ (reference sequence). The CDR3 loop spans 19 amino acids. Here the CDR3 reads CASSLGVASGRASTDTQYF. CDR3 coding DNA: TGTGCCAGCAGCTTAGGGGTAGCTAGCGGGAGGGCTAGCACAGATACGCAGTATTTT.

The table lists this clone with a count of one. The chain employs TRBV7-3 and TRBJ1-1; a weak D match, TRBD1 (5 bases). V was clipped by 1 base and J by 0 bases, with 21 bases between them. CDR1 SGHTA and CDR2 FQGTGA come from the germline V gene. This CDR3 spans 19 amino acids. The CDR3, as DNA: TGTGCCAGCAGCTTAAGGTCGGACAAAAGGCCCTATGTGAACACTGAAGCTTTCTTT. It specifies CASSLRSDKRPYVNTEAFF.

The V and J genes are TRBV14 and TRBJ1-2, with D tentatively TRBD1 (6 bases). There are 15 residues in the CDR3. Per germline, CDR1 SGHDN and CDR2 FVKESK. Trimming stripped 0 bases from V and 4 bases from J, with 12 bases between. CDR3 sequence reads: CASSQDFQGSYGYTF. The DNA for the CDR3 is TGTGCCAGCAGCCAAGATTTCCAGGGGTCCTATGGCTACACCTTC.

This clone was recorded only once. V gene TRBV2 combines with J gene TRBJ2-1, with 10 bases lining up with TRBD1. CDR1 is SNHLY and CDR2 is FYNNEI in the germline V gene. The CDR3 is 13 residues long. The trim removed 5 bases at V and 7 bases at J, leaving 2 bases unmatched. For the CDR3, the DNA is TGTGCCAGCAGTACGGACAGGGGGAATGAGCAGTTCTTC. As protein: CASSTDRGNEQFF.

The V call is TRBV12-3 or TRBV12-4, the J call TRBJ1-3; D is unresolved. V was trimmed by 7 bases and J by 10 bases, leaving 14 bases between them. The CDR3 loop spans 12 amino acids. CDR3 protein: CASTRVPGTIYF. The CDR3 nucleotides read TGTGCCAGCACCCGGGTCCCCGGGACCATATATTTT.

The rearrangement links TRBV7-6 to TRBJ2-1, with 7 bases aligning to TRBD1. CDR1 is SGHVS and CDR2 is FNYEAQ in the germline V gene. V was pared by 5 bases and J by 5 bases, with 12 bases of the junction left unmatched. There are 16 residues in the CDR3. CDR3 protein: CASSPLATGSNNEQFF. CDR3 DNA: TGTGCCAGCAGCCCCCTTGCGACAGGGTCCAACAATGAGCAGTTCTTC.

This clone was counted a single time. The chain recombines TRBV6-5 with TRBJ2-5; 8 bases map to TRBD2. The CDR3 totals 12 residues. J was trimmed by 1 base and V by 8 bases; bases with no gene match: 0. Germline CDR1 and CDR2: MNHEY and SVGAGI. The CDR3 loop reads CASGTSQETQYF. CDR3 DNA: TGTGCCAGCGGGACTAGCCAAGAGACCCAGTACTTC.

This clone was recorded only once. The J gene is TRBJ1-2, the V gene TRBV27; 7 bases match TRBD1. The CDR3 sequence is 14 residues long. The germline V gene has CDR1 MNHEY and CDR2 SMNVEV (reference sequence). Trimming at V came to 6 bases and at J to 3 bases, leaving 7 bases not matched to a gene. The CDR3 here is CASSMTGIDYGYTF. CDR3 bases: TGTGCCAGCAGCATGACAGGGATTGACTATGGCTACACCTTC.

CDR3 nucleotides: TGTGCCAGCAGTTCCGGGGGCTATGGCTACACCTTC. It codes for CASSSGGYGYTF. This sequence joins TRBV6-5 and TRBJ1-2; a weak D match, TRBD1 (5 bases). Germline values: CDR1 MNHEY, CDR2 SVGAGI. V lost 4 bases, J lost 4 bases, and 7 bases lay in between. CDR3 length: 12 residues.

The chain recombines TRBV5-5 with TRBJ2-5; D gene unclear. Germline-derived CDR1 and CDR2 are SGHKS and YYEKEE (reference sequence). The CDR3 has 14 residues. The V end was cut by 0 bases, the J end by 5 bases, with 11 bases between. The CDR3, as DNA: TGTGCCAGCAGCTTGGAACATCCCAGGGAGACCCAGTACTTC. It is translated as CASSLEHPRETQYF.

The J gene is TRBJ1-2, the V gene TRBV24-1; the D is unclear. The CDR3 is made up of 14 amino acids. The germline V and J ends were trimmed by 3 bases and 6 bases, with 13 bases remaining between them. CDR1 KGHDR and CDR2 SFDVKD come from the germline V gene. The CDR3 DNA follows: TGTGCCACCAGTGATCGCGGCAGCGGAGATGGCTACACCTTC. Translation gives CATSDRGSGDGYTF.

The chain couples TRBV14 to TRBJ1-6; the D is unclear. This CDR3 has 14 residues. The ends were cut back, 1 base at V and 7 bases at J, with 8 bases in the middle. CDR1 and CDR2 (germline): SGHDN, FVKESK. The CDR3 coding sequence is TGTGCCAGCAGCCAAGTATTCAGGAATTCACCCCTCCACTTT. The encoded protein is CASSQVFRNSPLHF. Full variable domain (remainder filled in from reference TRBV14 and TRBJ1-6): EAGVTQFPSHSVIEKGQTVTLRCDPISGHDNLYWYRRVMGKEIKFLLHFVKESKQDESGMPNNRFLAERTGGTYSTLKVQPAELEDSGVYFCASSQVFRNSPLHFGNGTRLTVT.

The chain joins TRBV7-9 to TRBJ1-6; 10 bases are a match to TRBD1. The CDR3 extends over 18 amino acids. Germline trimming cut 5 bases from V and 7 bases from J; bases unmatched to any gene: 14. The germline gives CDR1 SEHNR, CDR2 FQNEAQ (reference sequence). CDR3 bases: TGTGCCAGCAGCCGAAGAGTTGGGCCGGGACAGGGGAATTCACCCCTCCACTTT. This sequence encodes CASSRRVGPGQGNSPLHF.

This rearrangement joins TRBV6-1 to TRBJ2-7; D remains unclear. Germline CDR1 reads MNHNS; CDR2 reads SASEGT. This CDR3 is 14 amino acids long. V lost 2 bases and J 6 bases, leaving 14 bases between the germline ends. Written as DNA, the CDR3 is TGTGCCAGCAGTGAAAGTAGACGGAGCGCCGAGCAGTACTTC. Protein sequence: CASSESRRSAEQYF.

This clone has a single count. This chain joins TRBV29-1 and TRBJ1-1; D is uncertain. The CDR3 loop spans 11 amino acids. Germline assignment: CDR1 SQVTM and CDR2 ANQGSEA. V was trimmed by 0 bases and J by 6 bases, leaving 5 bases between them. DNA of the CDR3: TGCAGCGTTGAAGATTCGGCTGAAGCTTTCTTT. Protein: CSVEDSAEAFF.